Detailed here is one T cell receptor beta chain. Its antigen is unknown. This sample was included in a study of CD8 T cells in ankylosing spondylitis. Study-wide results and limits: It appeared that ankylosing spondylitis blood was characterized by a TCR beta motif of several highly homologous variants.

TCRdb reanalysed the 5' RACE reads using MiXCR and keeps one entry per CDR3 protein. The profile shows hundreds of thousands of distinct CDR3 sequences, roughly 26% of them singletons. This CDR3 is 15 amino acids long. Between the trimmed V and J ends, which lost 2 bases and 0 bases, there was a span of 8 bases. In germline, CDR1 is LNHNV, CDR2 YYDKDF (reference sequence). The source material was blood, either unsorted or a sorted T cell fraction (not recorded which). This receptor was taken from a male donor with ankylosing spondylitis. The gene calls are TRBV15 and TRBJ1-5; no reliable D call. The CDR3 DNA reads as TGTGCCACCAGCAGATTTTTGTATAGCAATCAGCCCCAGCATTTT. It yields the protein CATSRFLYSNQPQHF.